These 9 T cell receptor beta chains were sequenced from one sample in a study of sequential checkpoint blockade in melanoma. The repertoire was sequenced with immunoSEQ multiplex PCR; TCRdb's copy has only in-frame clones and lacks some. The table lists around 18,000 clones, around 65% of them singletons. Treatment given: randomized to nivolumab then ipilimumab (arm A) or the reverse (arm B). The specimen comprised CD8+ T cells sorted from blood (inferred from file names), sampled from a patient given nivolumab and ipilimumab in sequence. Receptor source: a human donor with melanoma.

The chain joins TRBV19 to TRBJ1-1; the match to TRBD1 covers 9 bases. Germline V gene sequence: CDR1 LNHDA, CDR2 SQIVND (reference sequence). Trimming cost V 5 bases and J 0 bases; bases outside gene matches: 4. This CDR3 contains 15 residues. CDR3 loop: CASSVDRGMNTEAFF. The CDR3, as DNA: TGTGCCAGTAGTGTTGACAGGGGGATGAACACTGAAGCTTTCTTT.

The chain combines TRBV28 with TRBJ2-1; maybe TRBD2 (6 bases). Germline V gene data show CDR1 as MDHEN and CDR2 as SYDVKM. V lost 3 bases to trimming and J lost 2 bases, with 8 bases between them. This CDR3 comprises 14 residues. The CDR3 is CASSLTSAYNEQFF. The CDR3, as DNA: TGTGCCAGCAGTTTGACTAGTGCCTACAATGAGCAGTTCTTC.

CDR3 region: CASSWDSEETQYF. The CDR3 DNA reads as TGTGCCAGCAGCTGGGACAGCGAAGAGACCCAGTACTTC. The V call is TRBV7-9, the J call TRBJ2-5; the match to TRBD1 covers 7 bases. V shed 4 bases and J 3 bases; nucleotides not matched to a gene: 2. Germline CDR1 and CDR2: SEHNR and FQNEAQ (reference sequence). CDR3 length: 13 residues.

The chain has TRBV10-1 and TRBJ2-1, with 15 bases fitting TRBD2. The CDR3 spans 19 residues. The V gene end was trimmed by 2 bases and the J gene end by 3 bases; junction bases not matched to a gene: 8. Looked up from germline, CDR1 is WNHNN and CDR2 is SYGVQD (reference sequence). Here the CDR3 reads CASSEPRTSGGACYNEQFF. For the CDR3, the DNA is TGCGCCAGCAGTGAGCCCCGGACTAGCGGGGGGGCCTGCTACAATGAGCAGTTCTTC.

The J gene is TRBJ1-3, the V gene TRBV4-2; D might be TRBD1 (6 bases). V was pared by 2 bases and J by 2 bases, with 10 bases between. The CDR3 extends over 15 amino acids. Germline lookup yields CDR1 LGHNA and CDR2 YNFKEQ. CDR3 residues: CASSQTGTPGNTIYF. DNA of the CDR3: TGTGCCAGCAGCCAAACCGGGACACCTGGAAACACCATATATTTT.

This clone has more than one count but fewer than ten. V gene TRBV7-9 combines with J gene TRBJ2-5; the match to TRBD2 covers 12 bases. CDR1 and CDR2 (germline): SEHNR, FQNEAQ (reference sequence). The CDR3 is 16 amino acids. V lost 5 bases, J lost 3 bases, and 7 bases stayed unmatched. CDR3 in amino acids: CASSPLAGGPEETQYF. As DNA, the CDR3 is TGTGCCAGCAGCCCCCTAGCGGGGGGGCCCGAAGAGACCCAGTACTTC.

In nucleotides, the CDR3 is TGTGCCAGCAGCGTAGCTACACAGGGGGTGAACACTGAAGCTTTCTTT. The encoded protein is CASSVATQGVNTEAFF. V is TRBV9 and J is TRBJ1-1, with 8 bases aligning to TRBD1. CDR3 length equals 16 residues. Per the germline V gene, CDR1 is SGDLS and CDR2 is YYNGEE. With V trimmed by 0 bases and J by 0 bases, 4 bases remained unmatched.

The V gene is TRBV9, the J gene TRBJ2-3, with 9 bases fitting TRBD2. The CDR3 length is 15 residues. Germline CDR1 reads SGDLS; CDR2 reads YYNGEE. Trimming removed 5 bases from V and 3 bases from J; junction bases left unmatched: 7. The CDR3 region has the DNA TGTGCCAGCAGTTTGAGGACTAGCGCGACAGATACGCAGTATTTT. Protein sequence: CASSLRTSATDTQYF.

This clone appeared a few times. The rearrangement links TRBV19 to TRBJ1-2, with TRBD1 identical over 9 bases. The CDR3 length is 16 residues. Germline loops: CDR1 LNHDA, CDR2 SQIVND (reference sequence). After removal of 0 bases from V and 3 bases from J, the junction contained 5 bases not matched to a gene. CDR3 sequence: CASSIDPTGGDYGYTF. The CDR3 bases are TGTGCCAGTAGTATAGACCCGACAGGGGGAGACTATGGCTACACCTTC.